These 26 T cell receptor beta chains were all obtained from the same sample, sequenced in a study of T cell changes during pregnancy in multiple sclerosis. Only in-frame clones appear in the TCRdb table, and some are missing; sequencing was by immunoSEQ multiplex PCR. The sample yields around 57,000 clones, around 92% seen once. This material consisted of CD4+ T cells from peripheral blood mononuclear cells, taken in the third trimester of pregnancy. The receptors here all came from a female donor with multiple sclerosis, enrolled in a pregnancy study.

The CDR3 nucleotides are TGTGCCAGCACCCGAGGTCTAGGGGCCGGGACTGAAGCTTTCTTT. Its translation is CASTRGLGAGTEAFF. This sequence joins TRBV5-6 and TRBJ1-1, with D maybe TRBD1 (5 bases). The V end lost 6 bases, the J end lost 5 bases, and 20 bases lay between the germline ends. Germline V gene lookup returns CDR1 SGHDT and CDR2 YYEEEE. The CDR3 contains 15 residues.

J is TRBJ1-6 and V is TRBV5-1; 8 nucleotides agree with TRBD1. The CDR3 runs to 17 residues. V lost 0 bases and J lost 10; bases outside the gene matches: 12. Germline-derived CDR1 and CDR2 are SGHRS and YFSETQ. For the CDR3, the DNA is TGCGCCAGCAGCTTGGCATTTCGGGCAGGGGGCAAGTCACCCCTCCACTTT. This encodes CASSLAFRAGGKSPLHF.

The CDR3 DNA reads TGTGCCAGCAGTGCAGTGGACAGGGGATTCGAGCAGTACTTC. It translates to CASSAVDRGFEQYF. V and J are TRBV6-1 and TRBJ2-7, with 9 bases that match TRBD1. This CDR3 spans 14 amino acids. V shed 4 bases and J 6 bases; nucleotides not matched to a gene: 7. Germline V gene lookup returns CDR1 MNHNS and CDR2 SASEGT.

This sequence joins TRBV18 and TRBJ1-2; 9 nucleotides line up with TRBD1. Per germline, CDR1 KGHSH and CDR2 LQKENI. The ends lost 4 bases at V and 6 bases at J; junction bases unmatched: 3. The CDR3 loop spans 13 amino acids. CDR3 protein: CASSLGTGHGYTF. CDR3 DNA sequence: TGTGCCAGCTCACTTGGGACAGGGCATGGCTACACCTTC.

The gene calls are TRBV10-3 and TRBJ1-1, with D possibly matching TRBD1 (5 bases). Germline V CDR1 and CDR2: ENHRY, SYGVKD. V was pared by 9 bases and J by 1 base, with 9 bases between. CDR3 length: 12 amino acids. The CDR3 sequence: CAIKTANTEAFF. The CDR3 DNA reads as TGTGCCATAAAGACAGCGAACACTGAAGCTTTCTTT.

The chain uses TRBV28 and TRBJ2-5; D gene uncertain. The CDR3 is 12 amino acids. V was cut by 2 bases and J by 7 bases, with 8 bases left in between. Germline CDR1 is MDHEN and CDR2 is SYDVKM. The CDR3 spells CASSLGIMTQYF. The CDR3, as DNA: TGTGCCAGCAGTTTAGGCATCATGACCCAGTACTTC.

This chain uses TRBV27 with TRBJ1-4; the match to TRBD1 covers 7 bases. V was pared by 5 bases and J by 5 bases, with 11 bases of the junction left unmatched. The CDR3 loop spans 16 amino acids. Germline values: CDR1 MNHEY, CDR2 SMNVEV (reference sequence). The CDR3 sequence is CASSIRVRTGNEKLFF. As DNA, the CDR3 is TGTGCCAGCAGTATTCGGGTCAGGACAGGCAATGAAAAACTGTTTTTT.

This chain uses TRBV5-5 with TRBJ1-4; D is possibly TRBD1 (6 bases). The CDR3 spans 15 residues. Trimming left V 4 bases short and J 5 bases short, with 15 bases between. CDR1 and CDR2 from the germline V gene are SGHKS and YYEKEE (reference sequence). CDR3 sequence reads: CASSQLGQTNEKLFF. The CDR3, as DNA: TGTGCCAGCAGCCAACTCGGACAGACAAATGAAAAACTGTTTTTT.

The gene calls are TRBV9 and TRBJ2-3, with TRBD2 identical over 8 bases. The CDR3 has 15 residues. Germline V CDR1 and CDR2: SGDLS, YYNGEE. Trimming removed 4 bases from V and 4 bases from J; junction bases left unmatched: 8. The CDR3 reads CASSTRGGYSDTQYF. CDR3 sequence (DNA): TGTGCCAGCAGCACGCGCGGGGGGTACTCAGATACGCAGTATTTT.

The chain combines TRBV10-1 with TRBJ1-1; D perhaps matches TRBD1 (5 bases). The V gene lost 0 bases and the J gene lost 1 base, with 12 bases spanning the gap. The CDR3 covers 16 residues. Germline-derived CDR1 and CDR2 are WNHNN and SYGVQD (reference sequence). The CDR3 is CASSESFQGGNTEAFF. The DNA for the CDR3 is TGCGCCAGCAGTGAGTCGTTCCAGGGAGGGAACACTGAAGCTTTCTTT.

This chain uses TRBV5-4 with TRBJ1-2; TRBD1 is a possible D gene (5 bases). The CDR3 extends over 14 amino acids. With 0 bases removed from V and 1 base from J, the gap between germline ends came to 7 bases. Germline V gene lookup returns CDR1 SGHNT and CDR2 YYREEE (reference sequence). The CDR3 DNA sequence: TGTGCCAGCAGCTTGGATCAGGGTAACTATGGCTACACCTTC. Translated: CASSLDQGNYGYTF.

The J gene is TRBJ2-6, the V gene TRBV28; TRBD2 matches at 14 bases. This CDR3 is 18 amino acids long. Losses at the gene ends were 5 bases for V and 2 bases for J; bases not matched to a gene: 5. CDR1 and CDR2 from the germline V gene are MDHEN and SYDVKM. The CDR3, as DNA: TGTGCCAGCAGTCGACTAGCGGGAGGGCCCGCTGGGGCCAACGTCCTGACTTTC. This gives the protein CASSRLAGGPAGANVLTF.

This chain connects TRBV19 to TRBJ1-6; possible D gene TRBD1, 5 bases. CDR3 length: 14 amino acids. V gave up 7 bases and J gave up 5 bases, with 12 bases separating them. Germline assignment: CDR1 LNHDA and CDR2 SQIVND (reference sequence). The CDR3 DNA reads as TGTGCCAGTACCCGGACACAAAATAATTCACCCCTCCACTTT. This gives the protein CASTRTQNNSPLHF.

The chain has TRBV19 and TRBJ2-7; 7 bases fit TRBD2. Trimming took 0 bases from V and 3 from J; bases not matched to a gene: 2. This CDR3 has 14 residues. Germline V gene lookup returns CDR1 LNHDA and CDR2 SQIVND (reference sequence). The chain's CDR3 is CASSIEGGVYEQYF. The DNA of the CDR3 is TGTGCCAGTAGTATAGAGGGAGGGGTCTACGAGCAGTACTTC.

V gene TRBV7-9 combines with J gene TRBJ1-4; D not resolved. Deletions cut 2 bases from V and 0 bases from J, with 10 bases between. CDR3 length equals 16 residues. The germline CDR1 and CDR2 sequences are SEHNR and FQNEAQ (reference sequence). CDR3 DNA sequence: TGTGCCAGCAGCTTAATGGGTGGAGCAACTAATGAAAAACTGTTTTTT. Encoded protein: CASSLMGGATNEKLFF.

This chain links TRBV19 with TRBJ1-1, with 11 bases identical to TRBD1. Trimming cost V 7 bases and J 2 bases; bases outside gene matches: 9. CDR3 size: 16 residues. The germline V gene encodes CDR1 LNHDA and CDR2 SQIVND (reference sequence). Written as DNA, the CDR3 is TGTGCCAGTACCCCCGGGACAGGGGGTCGAAACACTGAAGCTTTCTTT. Its translation is CASTPGTGGRNTEAFF.

V usage is TRBV2 and J usage is TRBJ1-1; 7 bases align to TRBD1. Losses at the gene ends were 6 bases for V and 1 base for J; bases not matched to a gene: 8. The CDR3 is 15 residues long. Per the germline V gene, CDR1 is SNHLY and CDR2 is FYNNEI. This CDR3 reads CASRYTGTANTEAFF. CDR3 bases: TGTGCCAGCAGGTATACCGGGACAGCGAACACTGAAGCTTTCTTT. Complete variable domain (other parts from reference TRBV2 and TRBJ1-1): EPEVTQTPSHQVTQMGQEVILRCVPISNHLYFYWYRQILGQKVEFLVSFYNNEISEKSEIFDDQFSVERPDGSNFTLKIRSTKLEDSAMYFCASRYTGTANTEAFFGQGTRLTVV.

The V call is TRBV6-1, the J call TRBJ1-1; 7 bases fit TRBD1. CDR3 length: 13 amino acids. V shed 6 bases and J 0 bases; nucleotides not matched to a gene: 1. Germline V gives CDR1 MNHNS, CDR2 SASEGT. The CDR3: CASSQGVNTEAFF. The CDR3 coding sequence is TGTGCCAGCAGCCAGGGGGTGAACACTGAAGCTTTCTTT.

The chain combines TRBV2 with TRBJ2-7; D possibly corresponds to TRBD2 (7 bases). This CDR3 spans 13 amino acids. Germline loops: CDR1 SNHLY, CDR2 FYNNEI. The germline V and J ends were trimmed by 7 bases and 2 bases, with 12 bases remaining between them. DNA of the CDR3: TGTGCCAGCAAAGGGGGGGGGCCCTACGAGCAGTACTTC. Translation: CASKGGGPYEQYF.

This clone occurred a few times. The rearrangement links TRBV28 to TRBJ1-4; maybe TRBD1 (6 bases). In germline, CDR1 is MDHEN, CDR2 SYDVKM. This CDR3 comprises 17 residues. Between the trimmed V and J ends, which lost 3 bases and 7 bases, there was a span of 21 bases. The CDR3 reads CASSLGTLNSGPEKLFF. CDR3 nucleotides: TGTGCCAGCAGTTTGGGGACACTGAACTCCGGGCCTGAAAAACTGTTTTTT.

This rearrangement joins TRBV6-1 to TRBJ2-3; 8 positions match TRBD2. CDR3 length: 15 amino acids. The germline gives CDR1 MNHNS, CDR2 SASEGT. The V and J ends lost 4 bases and 3 bases, in that order; junction bases with no gene match: 6. The CDR3 sequence: CASSVLLAGTDTQYF. The DNA of the CDR3 is TGTGCCAGCAGTGTTCTCCTAGCGGGTACAGATACGCAGTATTTT.

This chain uses TRBV5-1 with TRBJ1-2, with 7 bases lining up with TRBD1. Trimming removed 4 bases from V and 4 bases from J; junction bases left unmatched: 4. Germline CDR1 and CDR2: SGHRS and YFSETQ. The CDR3 covers 13 residues. The CDR3 loop is CASSDRDPYGYTF. In DNA, the CDR3 is TGCGCCAGCAGCGACAGGGACCCCTATGGCTACACCTTC.

The chain uses TRBV7-9 and TRBJ1-4; D call uncertain. The CDR3 spans 14 residues. Trimming pared 4 bases from V and 4 bases from J, leaving 10 bases between. Germline V gene sequence: CDR1 SEHNR, CDR2 FQNEAQ (reference sequence). The CDR3 sequence: CASSWEENNEKLFF. CDR3 bases: TGTGCCAGCAGCTGGGAGGAGAATAATGAAAAACTGTTTTTT.

The V and J genes are TRBV6-5 and TRBJ2-1; perhaps TRBD1 as D (6 bases). Germline CDR1 is MNHEY and CDR2 is SVGAGI. CDR3 length: 16 amino acids. The V gene lost 4 bases and the J gene lost 7 bases, with 20 bases spanning the gap. The CDR3 loop reads CASSLRETGLSNEQFF. The CDR3 DNA sequence: TGTGCCAGCAGTTTACGGGAAACAGGGCTGTCAAATGAGCAGTTCTTC.

The J gene is TRBJ2-1, the V gene TRBV5-1, with 11 bases that match TRBD2. V was pared by 4 bases and J by 9 bases, with 15 bases of the junction left unmatched. The germline CDR1 and CDR2 sequences are SGHRS and YFSETQ. This CDR3 is built from 17 residues. In nucleotides, the CDR3 is TGCGCCAGCAGCCCTTTGAGGGGTAGCGGGGGGGCAGGTGAGCAGTTCTTC. Residues: CASSPLRGSGGAGEQFF.

This clone was observed once. The V call is TRBV29-1, the J call TRBJ1-1; 7 positions agree with TRBD1. The CDR3 spans 12 residues. The V segment lost 6 bases and the J segment 3 bases; nucleotides outside the gene matches: 4. The V gene's germline CDR1 is SQVTM and CDR2 ANQGSEA. As DNA, the CDR3 is TGCAGCGTCGCTACAGGGGACACTGAAGCTTTCTTT. This encodes CSVATGDTEAFF.